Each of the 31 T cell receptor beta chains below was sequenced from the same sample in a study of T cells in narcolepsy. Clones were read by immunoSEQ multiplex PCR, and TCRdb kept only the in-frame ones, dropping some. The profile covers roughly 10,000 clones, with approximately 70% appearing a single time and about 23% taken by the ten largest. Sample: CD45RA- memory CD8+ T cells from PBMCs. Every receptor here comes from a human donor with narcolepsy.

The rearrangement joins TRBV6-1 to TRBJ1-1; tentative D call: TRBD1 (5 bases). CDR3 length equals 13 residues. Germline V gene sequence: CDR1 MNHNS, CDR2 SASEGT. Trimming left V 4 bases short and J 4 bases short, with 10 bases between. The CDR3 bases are TGTGCCAGCAGTGCCAGGGAATCCACTGAAGCTTTCTTT. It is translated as CASSARESTEAFF.

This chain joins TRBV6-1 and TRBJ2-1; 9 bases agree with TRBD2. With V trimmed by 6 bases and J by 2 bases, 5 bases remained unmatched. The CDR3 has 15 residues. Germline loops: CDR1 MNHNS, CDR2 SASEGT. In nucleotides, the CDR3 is TGTGCCAGCAGCATAGCGGGAGAGGCCTACAATGAGCAGTTCTTC. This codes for CASSIAGEAYNEQFF.

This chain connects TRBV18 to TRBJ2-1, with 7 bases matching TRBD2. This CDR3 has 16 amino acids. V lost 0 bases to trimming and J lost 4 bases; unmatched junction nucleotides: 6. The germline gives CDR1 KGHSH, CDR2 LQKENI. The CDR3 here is CASSPPERDGYNEQFF. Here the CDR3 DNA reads TGTGCCAGCTCACCACCGGAGCGGGATGGGTACAATGAGCAGTTCTTC.

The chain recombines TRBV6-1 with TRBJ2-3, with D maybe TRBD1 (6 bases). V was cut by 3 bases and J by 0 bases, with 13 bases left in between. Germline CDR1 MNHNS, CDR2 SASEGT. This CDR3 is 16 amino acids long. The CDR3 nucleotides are TGTGCCAGCAGTGAGGTGGCAGGGGACAGCACAGATACGCAGTATTTT. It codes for CASSEVAGDSTDTQYF.

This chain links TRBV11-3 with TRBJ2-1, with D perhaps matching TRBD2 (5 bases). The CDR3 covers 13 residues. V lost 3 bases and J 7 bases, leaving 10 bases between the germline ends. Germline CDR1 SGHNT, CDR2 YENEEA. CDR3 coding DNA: TGTGCCAGCAGCTTTGCGGGTAGTAATGAGCAGTTCTTC. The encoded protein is CASSFAGSNEQFF.

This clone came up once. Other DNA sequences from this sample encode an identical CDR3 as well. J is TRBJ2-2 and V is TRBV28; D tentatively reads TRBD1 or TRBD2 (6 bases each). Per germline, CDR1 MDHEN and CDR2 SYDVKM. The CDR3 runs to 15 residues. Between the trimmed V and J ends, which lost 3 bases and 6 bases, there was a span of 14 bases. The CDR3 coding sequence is TGTGCCAGCAGTTTGGGGGGCGAAGTGGCCGGGGAGCTGTTTTTT. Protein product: CASSLGGEVAGELFF.

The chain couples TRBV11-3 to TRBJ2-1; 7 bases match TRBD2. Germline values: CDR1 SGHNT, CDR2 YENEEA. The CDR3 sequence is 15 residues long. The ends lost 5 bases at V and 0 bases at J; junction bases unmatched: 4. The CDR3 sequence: CASSPAGSSYNEQFF. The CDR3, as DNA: TGTGCCAGCAGCCCAGCGGGGAGCTCCTACAATGAGCAGTTCTTC. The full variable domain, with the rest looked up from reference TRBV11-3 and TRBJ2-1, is EAGVVQSPRYKIIEKKQPVAFWCNPISGHNTLYWYLQNLGQGPELLIRYENEEAVDDSQLPKDRFSAERLKGVDSTLKIQPAELGDSAVYLCASSPAGSSYNEQFFGPGTRLTVL.

Written as DNA, the CDR3 is TGCGCCAGCAGCCAATCTCGGGGGCAAGGATCACCCCTCCACTTT. This gives the protein CASSQSRGQGSPLHF. V is TRBV4-3 and J is TRBJ1-6; TRBD1 is a possible D gene (6 bases). The CDR3 has 15 amino acids. The ends were cut back, 2 bases at V and 10 bases at J, with 15 bases in the middle. Per germline, CDR1 LGHNA and CDR2 YSLEER.

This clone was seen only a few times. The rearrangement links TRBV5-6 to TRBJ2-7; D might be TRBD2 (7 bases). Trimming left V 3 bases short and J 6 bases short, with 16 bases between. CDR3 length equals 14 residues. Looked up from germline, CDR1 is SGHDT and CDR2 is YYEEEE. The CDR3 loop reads CASSWGAPGGEQYF. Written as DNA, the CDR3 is TGTGCCAGCAGCTGGGGGGCTCCGGGGGGCGAGCAGTACTTC.

The CDR3, as DNA: TGTGCCAGCAGCCCCCAACAGGGGGCTTGGGGCACTGAAGCTTTCTTT. Translated: CASSPQQGAWGTEAFF. The rearrangement joins TRBV11-3 to TRBJ1-1; 9 bases agree with TRBD1. Germline lookup yields CDR1 SGHNT and CDR2 YENEEA. V gave up 5 bases and J gave up 4 bases; unmatched junction bases: 11. The CDR3 sequence is 16 residues long.

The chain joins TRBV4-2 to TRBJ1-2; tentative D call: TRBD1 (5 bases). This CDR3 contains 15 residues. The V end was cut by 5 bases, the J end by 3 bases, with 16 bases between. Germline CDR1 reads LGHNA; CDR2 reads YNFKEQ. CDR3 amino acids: CASSGGIPGHYGYTF. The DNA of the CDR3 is TGTGCCAGCAGCGGGGGGATCCCGGGACACTATGGCTACACCTTC.

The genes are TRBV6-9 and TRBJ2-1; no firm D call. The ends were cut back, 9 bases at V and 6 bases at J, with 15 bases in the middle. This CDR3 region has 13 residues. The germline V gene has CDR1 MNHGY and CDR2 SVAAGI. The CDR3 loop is CASNGYTINEQFF. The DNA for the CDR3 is TGTGCCAGTAACGGATATACCATCAATGAGCAGTTCTTC.

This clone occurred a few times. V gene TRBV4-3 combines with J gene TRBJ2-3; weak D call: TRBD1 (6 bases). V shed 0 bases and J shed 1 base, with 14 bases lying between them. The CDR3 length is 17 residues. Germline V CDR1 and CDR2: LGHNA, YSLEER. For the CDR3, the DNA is TGCGCCAGCAGCCAAGATCTAGGGGGAGAAGGCACAGATACGCAGTATTTT. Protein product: CASSQDLGGEGTDTQYF.

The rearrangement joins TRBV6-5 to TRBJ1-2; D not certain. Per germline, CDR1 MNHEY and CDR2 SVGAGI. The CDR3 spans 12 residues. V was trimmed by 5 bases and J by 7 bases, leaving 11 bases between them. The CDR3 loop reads CASSHYTGGYTF. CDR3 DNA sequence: TGTGCCAGCAGTCATTACACCGGTGGCTACACCTTC.

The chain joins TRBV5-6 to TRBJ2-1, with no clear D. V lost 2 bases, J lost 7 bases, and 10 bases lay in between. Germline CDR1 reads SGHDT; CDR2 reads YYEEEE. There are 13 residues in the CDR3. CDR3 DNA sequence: TGTGCCAGCAGCTTCTCCCTCGATAATGAGCAGTTCTTC. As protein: CASSFSLDNEQFF.

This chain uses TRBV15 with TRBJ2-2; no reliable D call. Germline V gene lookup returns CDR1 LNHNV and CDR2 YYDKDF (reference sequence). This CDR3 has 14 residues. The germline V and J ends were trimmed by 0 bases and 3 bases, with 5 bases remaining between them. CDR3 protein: CATSRDDYTGELFF. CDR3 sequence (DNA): TGTGCCACCAGCAGAGATGATTACACCGGGGAGCTGTTTTTT. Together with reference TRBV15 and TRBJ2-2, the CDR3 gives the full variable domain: DAMVIQNPRYQVTQFGKPVTLSCSQTLNHNVMYWYQQKSSQAPKLLFHYYDKDFNNEADTPDNFQSRRPNTSFCFLDIRSPGLGDTAMYLCATSRDDYTGELFFGEGSRLTVL.

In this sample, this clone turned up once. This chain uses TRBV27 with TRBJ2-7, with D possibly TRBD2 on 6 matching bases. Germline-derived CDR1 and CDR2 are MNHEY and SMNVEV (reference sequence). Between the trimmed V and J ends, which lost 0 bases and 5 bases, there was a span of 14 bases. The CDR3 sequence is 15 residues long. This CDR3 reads CASSLSLLALDEQYF. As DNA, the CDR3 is TGTGCCAGCAGTTTATCTTTACTAGCTTTAGACGAGCAGTACTTC.

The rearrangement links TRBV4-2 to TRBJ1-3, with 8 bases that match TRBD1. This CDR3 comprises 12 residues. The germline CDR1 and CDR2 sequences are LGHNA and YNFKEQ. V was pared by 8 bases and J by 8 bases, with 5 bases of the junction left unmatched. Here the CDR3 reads CASGEQGDTIYF. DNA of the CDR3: TGTGCCAGCGGGGAACAGGGGGACACCATATATTTT.

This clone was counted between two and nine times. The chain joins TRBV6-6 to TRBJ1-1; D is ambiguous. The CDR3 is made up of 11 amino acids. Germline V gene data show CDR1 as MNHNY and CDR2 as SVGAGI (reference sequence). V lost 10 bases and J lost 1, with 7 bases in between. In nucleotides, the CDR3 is TGTGCCATAGGAGAGAACACTGAAGCTTTCTTT. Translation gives CAIGENTEAFF.

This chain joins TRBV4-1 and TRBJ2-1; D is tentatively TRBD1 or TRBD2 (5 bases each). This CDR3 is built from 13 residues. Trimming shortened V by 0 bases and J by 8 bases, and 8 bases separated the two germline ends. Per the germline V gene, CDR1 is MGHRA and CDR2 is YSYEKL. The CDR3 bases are TGCGCCAGCAGCCAAGATTGGGGGTATGAGCAGTTCTTC. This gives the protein CASSQDWGYEQFF.

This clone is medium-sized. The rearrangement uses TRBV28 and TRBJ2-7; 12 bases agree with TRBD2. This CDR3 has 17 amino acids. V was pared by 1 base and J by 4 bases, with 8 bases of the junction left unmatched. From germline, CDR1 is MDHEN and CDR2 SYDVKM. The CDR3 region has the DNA TGTGCCAGCAGTTTATCACTAGCGGGAGGAGGCGATTACGAGCAGTACTTC. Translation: CASSLSLAGGGDYEQYF.

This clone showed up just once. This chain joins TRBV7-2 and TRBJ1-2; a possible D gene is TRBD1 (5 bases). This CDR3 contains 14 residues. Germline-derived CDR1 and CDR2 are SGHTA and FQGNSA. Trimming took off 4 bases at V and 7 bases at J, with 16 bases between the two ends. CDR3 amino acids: CASSWVGVSGGYTF. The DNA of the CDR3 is TGTGCCAGCAGCTGGGTGGGGGTATCGGGTGGCTACACCTTC.

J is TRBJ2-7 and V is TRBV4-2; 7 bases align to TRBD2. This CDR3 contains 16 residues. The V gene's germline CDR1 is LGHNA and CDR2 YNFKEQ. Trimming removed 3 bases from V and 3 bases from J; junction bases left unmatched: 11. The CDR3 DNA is TGTGCCAGCAGCCAGGAGAGCGGGGCGGGGGTCTACGAGCAGTACTTC. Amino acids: CASSQESGAGVYEQYF.

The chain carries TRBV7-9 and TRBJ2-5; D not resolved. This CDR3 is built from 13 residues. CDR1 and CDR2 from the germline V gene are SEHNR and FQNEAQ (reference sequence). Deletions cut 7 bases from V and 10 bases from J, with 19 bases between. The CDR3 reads CASILSTDLLQYF. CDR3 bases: TGTGCCAGCATCTTGTCGACGGACCTTCTCCAGTACTTC.

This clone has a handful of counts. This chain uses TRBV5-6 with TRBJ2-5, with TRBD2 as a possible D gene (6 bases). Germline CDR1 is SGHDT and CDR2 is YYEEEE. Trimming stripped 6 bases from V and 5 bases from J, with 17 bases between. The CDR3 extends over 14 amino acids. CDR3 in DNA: TGTGCCAGCATCGAATGGGGGGTATCGGAGACCCAGTACTTC. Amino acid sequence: CASIEWGVSETQYF.

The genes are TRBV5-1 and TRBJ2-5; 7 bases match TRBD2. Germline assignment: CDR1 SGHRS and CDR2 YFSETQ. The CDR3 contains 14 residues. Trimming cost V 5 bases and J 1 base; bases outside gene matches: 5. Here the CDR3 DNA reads TGCGCCAGCAGTGATCTAGCGGCCCAAGAGACCCAGTACTTC. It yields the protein CASSDLAAQETQYF.

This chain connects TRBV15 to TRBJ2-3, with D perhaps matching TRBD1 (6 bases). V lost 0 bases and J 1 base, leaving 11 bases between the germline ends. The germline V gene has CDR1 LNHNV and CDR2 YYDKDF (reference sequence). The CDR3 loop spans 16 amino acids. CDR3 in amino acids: CATSRDRGYRTDTQYF. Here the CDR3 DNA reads TGTGCCACCAGCAGAGATAGGGGGTACCGCACAGATACGCAGTATTTT.

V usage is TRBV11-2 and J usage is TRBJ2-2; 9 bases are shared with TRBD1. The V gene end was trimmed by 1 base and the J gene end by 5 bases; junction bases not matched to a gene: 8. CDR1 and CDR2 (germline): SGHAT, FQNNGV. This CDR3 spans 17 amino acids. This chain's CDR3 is CASSLGVGQGRTGELFF. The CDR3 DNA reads TGTGCCAGCAGCTTAGGCGTGGGACAGGGCAGGACCGGGGAGCTGTTTTTT. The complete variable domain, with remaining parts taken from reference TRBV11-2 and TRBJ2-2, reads EAGVAQSPRYKIIEKRQSVAFWCNPISGHATLYWYQQILGQGPKLLIQFQNNGVVDDSQLPKDRFSAERLKGVDSTLKIQPAKLEDSAVYLCASSLGVGQGRTGELFFGEGSRLTVL.

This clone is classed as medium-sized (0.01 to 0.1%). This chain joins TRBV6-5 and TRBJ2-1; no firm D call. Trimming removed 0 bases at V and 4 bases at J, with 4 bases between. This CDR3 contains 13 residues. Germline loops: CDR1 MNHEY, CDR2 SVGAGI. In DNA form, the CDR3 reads TGTGCCAGCAGTTACTCGCCATACAATGAGCAGTTCTTC. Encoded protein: CASSYSPYNEQFF.

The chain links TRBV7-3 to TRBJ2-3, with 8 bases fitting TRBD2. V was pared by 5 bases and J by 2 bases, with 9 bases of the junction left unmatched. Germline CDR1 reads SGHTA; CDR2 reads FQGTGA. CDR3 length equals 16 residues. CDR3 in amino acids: CASSPWGREDTDTQYF. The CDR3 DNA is TGTGCCAGCAGCCCCTGGGGGCGGGAGGACACAGATACGCAGTATTTT.

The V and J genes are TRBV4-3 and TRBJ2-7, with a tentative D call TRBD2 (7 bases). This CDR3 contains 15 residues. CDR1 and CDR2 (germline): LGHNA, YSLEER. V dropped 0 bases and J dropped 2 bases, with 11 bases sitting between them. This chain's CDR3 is CASSQDLGGAYEQYF. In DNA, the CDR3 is TGCGCCAGCAGCCAAGATTTAGGGGGGGCCTACGAGCAGTACTTC.